A selection of T cell receptor beta chains follows, all from one sample in a study of blood T cell repertoires in COVID-19. The protocol was immunoSEQ multiplex PCR, while the TCRdb copy is restricted to in-frame clones and leaves out a portion. The table records approximately 85,000 clones, about 86% of them present only once. The sample taken for sequencing was peripheral blood. All receptors come from a woman at least 80 years old in a cohort sampled during active or convalescent COVID-19. CDR3s leave out the opening cysteine and the closing phenylalanine or tryptophan. A D gene is named only where the DNA matches it firmly.

J: TRBJ2-2; D: TRBD1; V: TRBV18; CDR3: ASSPVTGGTGELF
J: TRBJ2-5; D: TRBD1; V: TRBV9; CDR3: ASSVGQGRIQETQY
J: TRBJ1-2; D: .; V: TRBV5-1; CDR3: ASRPDINYGYT
J: TRBJ2-2; D: TRBD1; V: TRBV27; CDR3: ASSPRTGRPGELF
J: TRBJ1-2; D: .; V: TRBV28; CDR3: ASSLAGTPLRGYT
J: TRBJ1-5; D: TRBD1; V: TRBV18; CDR3: ASSPQGAGQPQH
J: TRBJ1-5; D: TRBD1; V: TRBV7-9; CDR3: ASSLGQGEQPQH
J: TRBJ2-1; D: TRBD1; V: TRBV19; CDR3: ASSIRGPGSGEQF
J: TRBJ1-3; D: .; V: TRBV7-8; CDR3: ASSPSSGNTIY
J: TRBJ1-1; D: TRBD1; V: TRBV5-1; CDR3: ASSATNRGPYTEAF
J: TRBJ1-2; D: .; V: TRBV7-5; CDR3: ARRKASPDITFCGYT
J: TRBJ2-3; D: TRBD2; V: TRBV11-3; CDR3: ASTPGTSGGGTTDTQY
J: TRBJ2-7; D: .; V: TRBV6-2/TRBV6-3; CDR3: ASSSPLPTLSYEQY
J: TRBJ2-1; D: TRBD2; V: TRBV12-3/TRBV12-4; CDR3: ASSTSGRARL
J: TRBJ1-3; D: .; V: TRBV7-9; CDR3: ASSLAQGSGGNTIY
J: TRBJ1-2; D: .; V: TRBV5-1; CDR3: ASSLDGDTINYGYT
J: TRBJ1-1; D: .; V: TRBV29-1; CDR3: SAGQILNTEAF
J: TRBJ1-2; D: TRBD1; V: TRBV5-4; CDR3: ASSLGGQGAIRYGYT
J: TRBJ2-5; D: .; V: TRBV2; CDR3: ASSDGPQETQY
J: TRBJ2-2; D: .; V: TRBV7-6; CDR3: ASSLVPGNTGELF
J: TRBJ1-5; D: .; V: TRBV30; CDR3: AWKKDSYSNQPQH
J: TRBJ2-7; D: TRBD1; V: TRBV5-1; CDR3: ASTLIPGQGIYEQY
J: TRBJ2-1; D: TRBD2; V: TRBV4-1; CDR3: ASSQDVTSGSLHGNEQF
J: TRBJ1-3; D: .; V: TRBV30; CDR3: AWSAQAVSGNTIY
J: TRBJ2-7; D: .; V: TRBV5-4; CDR3: ASTRWGGIYEQY
J: TRBJ2-5; D: TRBD2; V: TRBV11-2; CDR3: ASSLFRTRQETQY